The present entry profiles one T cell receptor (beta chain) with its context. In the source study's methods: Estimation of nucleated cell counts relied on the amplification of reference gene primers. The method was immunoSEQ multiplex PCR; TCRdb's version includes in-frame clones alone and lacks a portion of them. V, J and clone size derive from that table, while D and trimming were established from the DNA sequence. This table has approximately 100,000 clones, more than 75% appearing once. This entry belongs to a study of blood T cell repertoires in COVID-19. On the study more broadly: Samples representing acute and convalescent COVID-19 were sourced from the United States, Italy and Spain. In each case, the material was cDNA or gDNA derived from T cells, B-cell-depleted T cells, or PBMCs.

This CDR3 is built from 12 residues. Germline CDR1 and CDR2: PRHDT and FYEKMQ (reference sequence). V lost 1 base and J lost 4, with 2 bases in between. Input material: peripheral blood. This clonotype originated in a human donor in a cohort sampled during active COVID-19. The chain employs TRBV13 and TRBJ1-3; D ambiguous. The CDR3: CASSLVGNTIYF. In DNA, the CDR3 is TGTGCCAGCAGCTTAGTAGGAAACACCATATATTTT.